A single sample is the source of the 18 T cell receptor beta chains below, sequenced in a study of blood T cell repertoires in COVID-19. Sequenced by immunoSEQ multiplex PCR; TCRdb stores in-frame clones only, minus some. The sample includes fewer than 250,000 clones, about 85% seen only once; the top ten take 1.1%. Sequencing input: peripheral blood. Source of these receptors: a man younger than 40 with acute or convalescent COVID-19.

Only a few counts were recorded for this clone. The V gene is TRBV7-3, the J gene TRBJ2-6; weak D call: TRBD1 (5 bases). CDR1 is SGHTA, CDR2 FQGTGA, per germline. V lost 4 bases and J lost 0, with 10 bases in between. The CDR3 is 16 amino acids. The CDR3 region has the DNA TGTGCCAGCAGCTCCAAAAGGGGCTCTGGGGCCAACGTCCTGACTTTC. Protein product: CASSSKRGSGANVLTF.

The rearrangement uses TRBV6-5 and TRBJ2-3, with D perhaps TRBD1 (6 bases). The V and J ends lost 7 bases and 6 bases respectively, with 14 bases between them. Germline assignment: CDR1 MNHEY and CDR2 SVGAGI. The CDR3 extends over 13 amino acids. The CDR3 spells CASTDRRVDTQYF. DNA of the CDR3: TGTGCCAGCACAGACAGGCGGGTGGATACGCAGTATTTT.

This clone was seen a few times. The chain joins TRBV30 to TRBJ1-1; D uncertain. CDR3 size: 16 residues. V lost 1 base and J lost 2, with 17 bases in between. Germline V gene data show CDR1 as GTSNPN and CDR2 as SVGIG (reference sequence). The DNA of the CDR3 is TGTGCCTGGAGTGCGCTGAGGAAGAGCCCAAACACTGAAGCTTTCTTT. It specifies CAWSALRKSPNTEAFF.

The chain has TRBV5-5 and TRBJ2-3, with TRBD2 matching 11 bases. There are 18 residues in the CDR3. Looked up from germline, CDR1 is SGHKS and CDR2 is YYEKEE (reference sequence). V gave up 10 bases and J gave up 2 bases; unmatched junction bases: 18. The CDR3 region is CAWTGSDGTSGFTDTQYF. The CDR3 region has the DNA TGTGCCTGGACGGGGTCGGACGGGACTAGCGGATTCACAGATACGCAGTATTTT.

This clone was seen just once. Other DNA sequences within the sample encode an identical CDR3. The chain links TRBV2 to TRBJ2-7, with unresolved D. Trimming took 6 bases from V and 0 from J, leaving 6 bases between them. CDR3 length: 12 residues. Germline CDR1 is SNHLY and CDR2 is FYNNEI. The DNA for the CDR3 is TGTGCCAGCAGGGTTAGCTCCTACGAGCAGTACTTC. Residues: CASRVSSYEQYF. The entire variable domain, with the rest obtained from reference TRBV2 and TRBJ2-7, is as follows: EPEVTQTPSHQVTQMGQEVILRCVPISNHLYFYWYRQILGQKVEFLVSFYNNEISEKSEIFDDQFSVERPDGSNFTLKIRSTKLEDSAMYFCASRVSSYEQYFGPGTRLTVT.

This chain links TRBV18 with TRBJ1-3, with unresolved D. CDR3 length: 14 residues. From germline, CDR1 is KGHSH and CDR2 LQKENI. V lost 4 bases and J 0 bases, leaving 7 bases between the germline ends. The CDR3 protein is CASSLGVSGNTIYF. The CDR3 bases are TGTGCCAGCTCACTGGGAGTCTCTGGAAACACCATATATTTT.

CDR3 sequence: CASSHGRSGELFF. The DNA of the CDR3 is TGTGCCAGCAGCCACGGCCGGAGTGGGGAGCTGTTTTTT. J is TRBJ2-2 and V is TRBV3-1 (or the pseudogene TRBV3-2), with unresolved D. The CDR3 length is 13 residues. V was clipped by 3 bases and J by 8 bases, with 10 bases between them. Germline V gene sequence: CDR1 LGHDT, CDR2 YNNKEL (reference sequence).

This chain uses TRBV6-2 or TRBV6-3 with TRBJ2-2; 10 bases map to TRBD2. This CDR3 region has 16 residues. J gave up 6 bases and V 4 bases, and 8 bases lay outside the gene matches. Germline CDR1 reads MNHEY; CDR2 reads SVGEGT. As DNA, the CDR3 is TGTGCCAGCAGTTCCCTAGCGGGGGCCGTGGCCGGGGAGCTGTTTTTT. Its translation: CASSSLAGAVAGELFF.

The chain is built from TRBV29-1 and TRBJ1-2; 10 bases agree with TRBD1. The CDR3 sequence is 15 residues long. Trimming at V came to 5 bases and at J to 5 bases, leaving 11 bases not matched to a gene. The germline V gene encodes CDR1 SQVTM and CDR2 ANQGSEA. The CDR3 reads CSVPTGGLPEYGYTF. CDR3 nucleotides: TGCAGCGTTCCGACAGGGGGCCTCCCGGAGTATGGCTACACCTTC. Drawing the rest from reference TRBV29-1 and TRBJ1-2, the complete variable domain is SAVISQKPSRDICQRGTSLTIQCQVDSQVTMMFWYRQQPGQSLTLIATANQGSEATYESGFVIDKFPISRPNLTFSTLTVSNMSPEDSSIYLCSVPTGGLPEYGYTFGSGTRLTVV.

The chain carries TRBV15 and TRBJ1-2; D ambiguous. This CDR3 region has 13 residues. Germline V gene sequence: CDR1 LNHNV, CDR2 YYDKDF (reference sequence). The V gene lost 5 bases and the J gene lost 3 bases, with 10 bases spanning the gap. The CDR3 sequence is CATSPTYYYGYTF. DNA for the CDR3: TGTGCCACCAGCCCGACATATTACTATGGCTACACCTTC.

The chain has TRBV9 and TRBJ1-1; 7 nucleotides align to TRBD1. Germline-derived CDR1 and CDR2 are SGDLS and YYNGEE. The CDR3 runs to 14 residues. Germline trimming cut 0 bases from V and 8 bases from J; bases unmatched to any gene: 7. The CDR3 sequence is CASSVEGDSGEAFF. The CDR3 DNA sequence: TGTGCCAGCAGCGTAGAGGGGGACAGTGGAGAAGCTTTCTTT.

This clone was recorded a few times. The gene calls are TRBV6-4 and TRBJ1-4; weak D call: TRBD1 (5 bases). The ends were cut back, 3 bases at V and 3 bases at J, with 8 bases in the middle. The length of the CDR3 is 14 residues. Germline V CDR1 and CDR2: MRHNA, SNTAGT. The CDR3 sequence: CASSEGHANEKLFF. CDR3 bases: TGTGCCAGCAGTGAGGGGCACGCTAATGAAAAACTGTTTTTT.

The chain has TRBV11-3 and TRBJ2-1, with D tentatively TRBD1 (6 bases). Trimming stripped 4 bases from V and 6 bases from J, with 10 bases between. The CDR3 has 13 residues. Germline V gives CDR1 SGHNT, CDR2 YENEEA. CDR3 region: CASSSEQGNEQFF. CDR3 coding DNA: TGTGCCAGCAGCTCTGAACAGGGCAATGAGCAGTTCTTC.

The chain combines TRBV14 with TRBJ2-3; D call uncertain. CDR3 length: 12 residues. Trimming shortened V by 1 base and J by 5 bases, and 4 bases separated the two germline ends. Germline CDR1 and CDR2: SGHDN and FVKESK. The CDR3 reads CASSQAIDTQYF. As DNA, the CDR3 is TGTGCCAGCAGCCAAGCAATAGATACGCAGTATTTT.

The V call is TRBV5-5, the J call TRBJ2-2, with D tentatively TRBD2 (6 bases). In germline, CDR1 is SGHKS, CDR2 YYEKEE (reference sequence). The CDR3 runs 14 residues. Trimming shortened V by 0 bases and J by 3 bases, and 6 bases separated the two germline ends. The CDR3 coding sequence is TGTGCCAGCAGCTTGGGGAGGGACACCGGGGAGCTGTTTTTT. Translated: CASSLGRDTGELFF.

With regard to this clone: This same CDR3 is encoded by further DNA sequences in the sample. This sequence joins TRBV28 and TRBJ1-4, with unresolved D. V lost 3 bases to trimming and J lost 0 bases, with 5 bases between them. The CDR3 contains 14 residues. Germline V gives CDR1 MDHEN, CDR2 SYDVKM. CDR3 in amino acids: CASSFSATNEKLFF. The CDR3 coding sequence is TGTGCCAGCAGTTTTTCCGCAACTAATGAAAAACTGTTTTTT. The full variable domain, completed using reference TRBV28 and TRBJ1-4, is DVKVTQSSRYLVKRTGEKVFLECVQDMDHENMFWYRQDPGLGLRLIYFSYDVKMKEKGDIPEGYSVSREKKERFSLILESASTNQTSMYLCASSFSATNEKLFFGSGTQLSVL.

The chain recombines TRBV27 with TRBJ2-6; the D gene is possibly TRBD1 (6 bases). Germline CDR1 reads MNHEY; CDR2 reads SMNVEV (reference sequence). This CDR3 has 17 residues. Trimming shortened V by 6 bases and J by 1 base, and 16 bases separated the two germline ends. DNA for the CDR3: TGTGCCAGCAGCTTGTACCCACAGGGTTCTGGGGCCAACGTCCTGACTTTC. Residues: CASSLYPQGSGANVLTF.

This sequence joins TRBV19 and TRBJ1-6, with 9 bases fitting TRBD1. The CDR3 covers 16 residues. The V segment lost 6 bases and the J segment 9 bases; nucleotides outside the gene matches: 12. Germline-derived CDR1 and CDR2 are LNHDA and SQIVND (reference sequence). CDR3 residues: CASRITGTGTFSPLHF. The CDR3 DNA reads TGTGCCAGTAGAATTACCGGGACAGGGACCTTTTCACCCCTCCACTTT.